A single sample is the source of the 25 T cell receptor beta chains below, sequenced in a study of blood T cell repertoires in COVID-19. The protocol was immunoSEQ multiplex PCR, while the TCRdb copy is restricted to in-frame clones and leaves out a portion. The data contain just over 300,000 clones, roughly 86% of them singletons. The sample comprised PBMCs or T cells enriched from blood (not recorded which). The receptors derive from a woman aged 18-30 years who had recovered from COVID-19.

The chain recombines TRBV7-9 with TRBJ1-4; TRBD1 agrees at 12 bases. V was clipped by 2 bases and J by 2 bases; unmatched bases: 3. Germline lookup yields CDR1 SEHNR and CDR2 FQNEAQ (reference sequence). There are 17 residues in the CDR3. CDR3 bases: TGTGCCAGCAGCTTAAGGGGACAGGGGGCGACTAATGAAAAACTGTTTTTT. Translation gives CASSLRGQGATNEKLFF.

J is TRBJ2-6 and V is TRBV5-1; the match to TRBD1 covers 7 bases. This CDR3 has 18 residues. Germline CDR1 and CDR2: SGHRS and YFSETQ. With V trimmed by 2 bases and J by 0 bases, 8 bases remained unmatched. The CDR3 DNA follows: TGCGCCAGCAGCTTAGTGGGACAGTCGTCCTCTGGGGCCAACGTCCTGACTTTC. Amino acid sequence: CASSLVGQSSSGANVLTF.

The chain combines TRBV19 with TRBJ2-5; D gene ambiguous. This CDR3 spans 15 amino acids. Trimming cost V 0 bases and J 3 bases, with 11 bases left between them. The germline gives CDR1 LNHDA, CDR2 SQIVND (reference sequence). The CDR3 DNA reads TGTGCCAGTAGTATAGATAACAGACCCGAAGAGACCCAGTACTTC. Its translation: CASSIDNRPEETQYF.

V gene TRBV28 combines with J gene TRBJ2-7; TRBD1 agrees at 9 bases. The CDR3 extends over 13 amino acids. Germline CDR1 MDHEN, CDR2 SYDVKM. Germline trimming cut 5 bases from V and 7 bases from J; bases unmatched to any gene: 6. Here the CDR3 DNA reads TGTGCCAGCAGTCCAGGACAGGGGCGGGAGCAGTACTTC. It is translated as CASSPGQGREQYF. The variable domain in full, with the rest retrieved from reference TRBV28 and TRBJ2-7, is DVKVTQSSRYLVKRTGEKVFLECVQDMDHENMFWYRQDPGLGLRLIYFSYDVKMKEKGDIPEGYSVSREKKERFSLILESASTNQTSMYLCASSPGQGREQYFGPGTRLTVT.

V is TRBV28 and J is TRBJ2-7; 14 positions match TRBD2. Germline values: CDR1 MDHEN, CDR2 SYDVKM. There are 17 residues in the CDR3. V gave up 4 bases and J gave up 2 bases; unmatched junction bases: 7. CDR3 amino acids: CASSSGTSGRGAYEQYF. The CDR3 DNA reads as TGTGCCAGCAGTTCCGGGACTAGCGGGAGAGGGGCCTACGAGCAGTACTTC.

This clone was found once. The chain uses TRBV7-7 and TRBJ2-6; D is unresolved. The CDR3 spans 18 residues. Looked up from germline, CDR1 is SSHAT and CDR2 is FNYEAQ (reference sequence). Trimming took 6 bases from V and 5 from J, leaving 23 bases between them. The CDR3: CASRSFISATNRANVLTF. DNA of the CDR3: TGTGCCAGCAGATCATTCATAAGTGCCACAAATCGGGCCAACGTCCTGACTTTC.

The chain links TRBV7-2 to TRBJ1-1; tentative D call: TRBD1 (6 bases). This CDR3 comprises 14 residues. CDR1 is SGHTA, CDR2 FQGNSA, per germline. Trimming left V 4 bases short and J 2 bases short, with 11 bases between. CDR3 region: CASSYRAPNTEAFF. The CDR3 coding sequence is TGTGCCAGCAGCTACAGGGCTCCTAACACTGAAGCTTTCTTT.

The CDR3 DNA follows: TGTGCCAGCAGCGTTCAGGGGTATGGAAACACCATATATTTT. Translated, it gives CASSVQGYGNTIYF. This rearrangement joins TRBV9 to TRBJ1-3, with D perhaps TRBD1 (6 bases). V lost 2 bases and J lost 3, with 9 bases in between. CDR1 is SGDLS, CDR2 YYNGEE, per germline. The CDR3 covers 14 residues.

V is TRBV2 and J is TRBJ1-4, with 7 positions matching TRBD1. Germline V gives CDR1 SNHLY, CDR2 FYNNEI. This CDR3 has 14 residues. The ends lost 9 bases at V and 8 bases at J; junction bases unmatched: 12. The CDR3 DNA reads as TGTGCCAGGCGGATACAGGGGTCGGGAGAAAAACTGTTTTTT. Translating gives CARRIQGSGEKLFF.

This chain uses TRBV30 with TRBJ2-2; TRBD2 might be the D (6 bases). The V gene lost 3 bases and the J gene lost 1 base, with 6 bases spanning the gap. This CDR3 spans 13 amino acids. Germline loops: CDR1 GTSNPN, CDR2 SVGIG (reference sequence). For the CDR3, the DNA is TGTGCCTGGAGCGGGGGGAACACCGGGGAGCTGTTTTTT. Amino acids: CAWSGGNTGELFF.

The table lists this clone with a few counts. V gene TRBV6-4 combines with J gene TRBJ2-2; 7 nucleotides line up with TRBD1. The germline gives CDR1 MRHNA, CDR2 SNTAGT. The trim removed 5 bases at V and 0 bases at J, leaving 6 bases unmatched. The CDR3 extends over 16 amino acids. The DNA of the CDR3 is TGTGCCAGCAGTCTCGGACAGGACTCGAACACCGGGGAGCTGTTTTTT. Translation: CASSLGQDSNTGELFF.

This clone was detected once. This chain connects TRBV7-9 to TRBJ2-1; a weak D match, TRBD1 (6 bases). The CDR3 runs to 14 residues. Deletions cut 5 bases from V and 8 bases from J, with 16 bases between. Germline CDR1 reads SEHNR; CDR2 reads FQNEAQ (reference sequence). CDR3 sequence: CASSVVGGQHEQFF. The CDR3 DNA reads TGTGCCAGCAGCGTCGTTGGGGGCCAGCATGAGCAGTTCTTC.

This sequence joins TRBV7-9 and TRBJ1-4; D gene uncertain. Germline V lookup: CDR1 SEHNR, CDR2 FQNEAQ (reference sequence). Trimming shortened V by 5 bases and J by 5 bases, and 3 bases separated the two germline ends. CDR3 length: 11 residues. CDR3 sequence reads: CASSRNEKLFF. CDR3 bases: TGTGCCAGCAGCCGGAATGAAAAACTGTTTTTT.

On this clone: This sample also contains other DNA sequences that code for the same CDR3. The genes are TRBV19 and TRBJ1-2; 9 bases map to TRBD1. V was clipped by 1 base and J by 6 bases; unmatched bases: 0. Germline V gives CDR1 LNHDA, CDR2 SQIVND (reference sequence). The CDR3 runs 13 residues. In DNA form, the CDR3 reads TGTGCCAGTAGTATAGGACAGGGGGATGGCTACACCTTC. Amino acid sequence: CASSIGQGDGYTF.

The rearrangement links TRBV5-1 to TRBJ2-7, with a possible D match to TRBD1 (5 bases). Germline assignment: CDR1 SGHRS and CDR2 YFSETQ. The V end lost 0 bases, the J end lost 1 base, and 11 bases lay between the germline ends. The CDR3 length is 15 residues. The CDR3 DNA sequence: TGCGCCAGCAGCTTGGGGGGCCCGCCATCCTACGAGCAGTACTTC. It yields the protein CASSLGGPPSYEQYF.

The chain uses TRBV20-1 and TRBJ1-3; D unclear. The CDR3 has 14 amino acids. V lost 3 bases to trimming and J lost 0 bases, with 9 bases between them. Germline V lookup: CDR1 DFQATT, CDR2 SNEGSKA (reference sequence). In DNA, the CDR3 is TGCAGTGCTAGTTTGGGCTTCTCTGGAAACACCATATATTTT. Its protein is CSASLGFSGNTIYF.

This chain uses TRBV5-1 with TRBJ2-3; unclear D gene. In germline, CDR1 is SGHRS, CDR2 YFSETQ. This CDR3 contains 13 residues. V was shortened by 4 bases and J by 0 bases, with 6 bases between the two germline ends. The CDR3 DNA reads TGCGCCAGCAGCCGAACTAGCACAGATACGCAGTATTTT. Its translation: CASSRTSTDTQYF.

The chain joins TRBV18 to TRBJ1-5, with TRBD1 matching 8 bases. The CDR3 extends over 16 amino acids. CDR1 and CDR2 (germline): KGHSH, LQKENI. The V segment lost 2 bases and the J segment 4 bases; nucleotides outside the gene matches: 7. CDR3 coding DNA: TGTGCCAGCTCACCAGACAGGGGAAAGGGGAATCAGCCCCAGCATTTT. This encodes CASSPDRGKGNQPQHF.

The chain has TRBV28 and TRBJ1-1; unclear D gene. V shed 7 bases and J shed 3 bases, with 6 bases lying between them. The CDR3 is 11 residues long. Germline loops: CDR1 MDHEN, CDR2 SYDVKM. CDR3 bases: TGTGCCAGCACTCGGGACACTGAAGCTTTCTTT. It yields the protein CASTRDTEAFF.

The chain combines TRBV6-2 or TRBV6-3 with TRBJ2-5, with D possibly TRBD1 on 5 matching bases. Germline V gene data show CDR1 as MNHEY and CDR2 as SVGEGT. The CDR3 consists of 13 residues. Trimming stripped 7 bases from V and 5 bases from J, with 14 bases between. CDR3 nucleotide sequence: TGTGCCAGCAACCCCAGTGGGGCGGAGACCCAGTACTTC. Encoded protein: CASNPSGAETQYF.

The table lists this clone with a few counts. The J gene is TRBJ1-1, the V gene TRBV19; a possible D gene is TRBD1 (5 bases). Trimming removed 10 bases from V and 5 bases from J, with 20 bases in between. Germline V gene data show CDR1 as LNHDA and CDR2 as SQIVND (reference sequence). CDR3 length: 14 amino acids. The CDR3, as DNA: TGTGCCACCTCGAGGCAGGGTATAGGAACTGAAGCTTTCTTT. It translates to CATSRQGIGTEAFF.

This rearrangement joins TRBV19 to TRBJ1-1; D possibly corresponds to TRBD1 (5 bases). The V end lost 7 bases, the J end lost 2 bases, and 26 bases lay between the germline ends. This CDR3 region has 18 residues. CDR1 and CDR2 from the germline V gene are LNHDA and SQIVND (reference sequence). CDR3: CASTRLWFRGSGNTEAFF. Here the CDR3 DNA reads TGTGCCAGTACACGGTTGTGGTTTAGGGGCAGTGGAAACACTGAAGCTTTCTTT.

The chain recombines TRBV5-4 with TRBJ1-2; D is uncertain. Germline V gives CDR1 SGHNT, CDR2 YYREEE (reference sequence). V gave up 2 bases and J gave up 7 bases, with 12 bases separating them. The CDR3 contains 13 residues. The chain's CDR3 is CASSFGPSSGYTF. The CDR3 nucleotides read TGTGCCAGCAGCTTTGGGCCCTCCTCTGGCTACACCTTC.

This CDR3 is CASGTGFSYEQYF. The DNA of the CDR3 is TGCGCCAGCGGGACAGGGTTTTCCTACGAGCAGTACTTC. The chain has TRBV5-1 and TRBJ2-7, with 9 bases matching TRBD1. Trimming cost V 7 bases and J 1 base; bases outside gene matches: 3. The CDR3 is 13 amino acids. CDR1 SGHRS and CDR2 YFSETQ come from the germline V gene.

This clone was detected once. This chain joins TRBV3-1 (or the pseudogene TRBV3-2) and TRBJ1-4, with D perhaps TRBD1 (6 bases). Trimming shortened V by 1 base and J by 8 bases, and 35 bases separated the two germline ends. The CDR3 consists of 22 residues. Per the germline V gene, CDR1 is LGHDT and CDR2 is YNNKEL (reference sequence). In nucleotides, the CDR3 is TGTGCCAGCAGCCAAGTGATTGATTCTTACACCAAGACAGGACCCAAATGGGAAAAACTGTTTTTT. It translates to CASSQVIDSYTKTGPKWEKLFF.